The T cell receptor (beta chain) under discussion was sequenced for a study of control samples from healthy donors and cancer patients. The V segment lost 9 bases and the J segment 7 bases; nucleotides outside the gene matches: 7. CDR3 size: 13 residues. The V gene's germline CDR1 is LNHDA and CDR2 SQIVND (reference sequence). Clones were sequenced by immunoSEQ multiplex PCR, and TCRdb holds only the in-frame ones, with some missing. The table records 150,000 to 200,000 clones, over 85% of them present only once. The V gene is TRBV19, the J gene TRBJ1-4, with 8 positions matching TRBD1. The sample consisted of blood. The clonotype comes from a young man in good health. CDR3 protein: CASSQGAAEKLFF. The CDR3 DNA reads TGTGCCAGCTCCCAGGGGGCGGCTGAAAAACTGTTTTTT.